This T cell receptor beta chain was obtained from a study of cytomegalovirus exposure and HLA in healthy donors. Findings and caveats of the study: Cytomegalovirus association was assigned to about 150 TCR beta chains. There were a few CMV-associated chains whose specificity for CMV antigens was confirmed in vitro. Excluded were some V segments that proved indistinguishable, including TRBV6-2 and TRBV6-3. A missense variant in DCLRE1C was later tied to TCR beta V- and J-gene trimming.

The germline V gene has CDR1 SGHVS and CDR2 FQNEAQ. With 5 bases clipped from V and 6 bases from J, the junction kept 13 bases outside the gene matches. This CDR3 region has 16 residues. For this clone: Its target is not known.

60 Vbeta and 13 Jbeta primers were used in PCR. Data came from immunoSEQ multiplex PCR; TCRdb stores just in-frame clones and leaves some out. This sample has over 95,000 clones, with around 73% found just once. The TCR comes from a woman younger than 45 in good health and CMV-seropositive. The rearrangement links TRBV7-8 to TRBJ2-1; 7 bases are a match to TRBD2. Sequencing used PBMCs. In DNA, the CDR3 is TGTGCCAGCAGCCCCCCAGTGGTCGGGAGGATCAATGAGCAGTTCTTC. The encoded protein is CASSPPVVGRINEQFF.